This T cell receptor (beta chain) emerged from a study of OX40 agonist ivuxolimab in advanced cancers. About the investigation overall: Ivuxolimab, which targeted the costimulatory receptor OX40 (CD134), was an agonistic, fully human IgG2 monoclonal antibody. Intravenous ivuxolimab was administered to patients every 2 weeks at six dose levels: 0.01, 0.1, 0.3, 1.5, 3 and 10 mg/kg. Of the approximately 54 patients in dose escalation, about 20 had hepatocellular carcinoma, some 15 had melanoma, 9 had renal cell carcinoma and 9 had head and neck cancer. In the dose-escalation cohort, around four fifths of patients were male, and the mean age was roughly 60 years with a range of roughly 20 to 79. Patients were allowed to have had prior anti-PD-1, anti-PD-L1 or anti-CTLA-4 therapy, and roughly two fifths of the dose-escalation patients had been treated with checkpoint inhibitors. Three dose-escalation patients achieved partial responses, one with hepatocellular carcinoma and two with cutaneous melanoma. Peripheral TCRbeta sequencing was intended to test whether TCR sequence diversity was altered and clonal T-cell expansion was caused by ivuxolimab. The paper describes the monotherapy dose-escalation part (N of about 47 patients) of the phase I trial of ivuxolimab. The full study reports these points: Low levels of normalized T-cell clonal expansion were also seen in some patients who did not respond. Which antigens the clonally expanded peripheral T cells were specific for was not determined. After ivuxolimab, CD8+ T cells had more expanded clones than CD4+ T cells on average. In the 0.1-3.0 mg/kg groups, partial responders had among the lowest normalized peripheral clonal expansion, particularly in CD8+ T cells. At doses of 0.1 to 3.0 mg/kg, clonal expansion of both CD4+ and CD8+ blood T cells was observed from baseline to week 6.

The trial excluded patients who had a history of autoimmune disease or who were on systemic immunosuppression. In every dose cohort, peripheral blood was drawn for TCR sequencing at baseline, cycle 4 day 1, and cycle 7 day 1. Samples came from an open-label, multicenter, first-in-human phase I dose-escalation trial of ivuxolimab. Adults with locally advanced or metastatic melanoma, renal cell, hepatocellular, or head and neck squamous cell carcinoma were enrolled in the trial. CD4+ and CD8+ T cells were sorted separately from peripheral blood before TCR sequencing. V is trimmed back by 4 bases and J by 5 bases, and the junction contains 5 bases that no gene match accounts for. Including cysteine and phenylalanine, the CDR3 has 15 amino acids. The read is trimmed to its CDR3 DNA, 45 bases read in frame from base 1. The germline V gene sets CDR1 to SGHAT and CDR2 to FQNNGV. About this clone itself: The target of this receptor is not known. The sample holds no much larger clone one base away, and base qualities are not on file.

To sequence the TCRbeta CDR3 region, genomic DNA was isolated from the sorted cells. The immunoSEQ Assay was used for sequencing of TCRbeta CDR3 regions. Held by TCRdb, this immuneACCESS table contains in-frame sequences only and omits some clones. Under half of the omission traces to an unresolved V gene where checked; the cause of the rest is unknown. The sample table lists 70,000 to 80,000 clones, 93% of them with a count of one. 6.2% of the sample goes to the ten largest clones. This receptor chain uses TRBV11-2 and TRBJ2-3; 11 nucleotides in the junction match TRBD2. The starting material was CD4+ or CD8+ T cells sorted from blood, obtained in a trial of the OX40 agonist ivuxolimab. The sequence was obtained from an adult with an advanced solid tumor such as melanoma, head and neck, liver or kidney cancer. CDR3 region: CASSSRLAGIDTQYF. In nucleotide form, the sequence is TGTGCCAGCAGCTCTCGACTAGCGGGAATAGATACGCAGTATTTT.